The 29 T cell receptor beta chains reported below all come from one sample, sequenced in a study of human T cells and chemical hapten exposure. Time point denoted: pre-sensitization, week 0. Treatment defined: therapeutic diphenylcyclopropenone sensitization with weekly scalp DPC. TCRdb itself ran the RACE reads through MiXCR, one entry per CDR3 protein. This sample has 50,000 to 70,000 distinct CDR3 sequences; roughly 10% occur once, and the top ten carry roughly 8.8%. The sequencing here drew on whole blood, taken in connection with sensitization to the hapten diphenylcyclopropenone (DPC). The receptor set was obtained from a man aged 40-50 years with alopecia areata. Some clones in this sample may be carry-over from other donors' samples.

The V and J genes are TRBV9 and TRBJ2-2; 9 nucleotides line up with TRBD2. With V trimmed by 5 bases and J by 3 bases, 8 bases remained unmatched. Germline V gene lookup returns CDR1 SGDLS and CDR2 YYNGEE. This CDR3 has 16 amino acids. In DNA, the CDR3 is TGTGCCAGCAGTTGGGGGATAGCGGGAGACACCGGGGAGCTGTTTTTT. As protein: CASSWGIAGDTGELFF.

This clonotype was observed many times. This sequence joins TRBV21-1 and TRBJ2-7; whether TRBD2, the table's D call, matches the DNA was not checked. TRBV21-1 is tagged as a pseudogene. This CDR3 contains 20 residues. CDR3 sequence reads: CASSNWFEDNPGPVSYEQYF. CDR3 DNA sequence: TGTGCCAGCAGCAACTGGTTTGAAGATAATCCGGGGCCCGTGTCCTACGAGCAGTACTTC.

The rearrangement joins TRBV20-1 to TRBJ2-7; a possible D gene is TRBD1 (5 bases). Trimming shortened V by 0 bases and J by 1 base, and 10 bases separated the two germline ends. Germline CDR1 is DFQATT and CDR2 is SNEGSKA (reference sequence). The CDR3 has 14 amino acids. The chain's CDR3 is CSARDYQGSYEQYF. The CDR3 nucleotides are TGCAGTGCTAGAGATTATCAGGGTTCCTACGAGCAGTACTTC.

The chain is built from TRBV7-2 and TRBJ2-1; TRBD2 aligns across 12 bases. With 3 bases clipped from V and 6 bases from J, the junction kept 3 bases outside the gene matches. There are 15 residues in the CDR3. Germline V gene data show CDR1 as SGHTA and CDR2 as FQGNSA. The CDR3 protein is CASSFGLAGRNEQFF. CDR3 nucleotides: TGTGCCAGCAGCTTCGGACTAGCGGGACGCAATGAGCAGTTCTTC.

The chain links TRBV6-1 to TRBJ2-7, with D possibly matching TRBD1 (6 bases). CDR1 and CDR2 (germline): MNHNS, SASEGT. Trimming shortened V by 6 bases and J by 3 bases, and 12 bases separated the two germline ends. This CDR3 is 13 amino acids long. The CDR3 sequence is CASSNRVYYEQYF. CDR3 coding DNA: TGTGCCAGCAGCAACAGGGTTTACTACGAGCAGTACTTC.

This clonotype has ten or more counts. The chain uses TRBV11-1 and TRBJ2-1, with TRBD1 matching 11 bases. V shed 3 bases and J 8 bases; nucleotides not matched to a gene: 6. This CDR3 is 15 amino acids long. The germline V gene has CDR1 SGHAT and CDR2 FQDESV (reference sequence). The CDR3 loop reads CASSFGQGALDEQFF. Here the CDR3 DNA reads TGTGCCAGCAGCTTCGGACAGGGGGCGTTGGATGAGCAGTTCTTC.

This clonotype was observed a few times. This chain uses TRBV10-3 with TRBJ2-3; no reliable D call. The CDR3 covers 12 residues. Germline V gives CDR1 ENHRY, CDR2 SYGVKD. V lost 4 bases to trimming and J lost 2 bases, with 4 bases between them. Here the CDR3 reads CAISGNTDTQYF. CDR3 coding DNA: TGTGCCATCAGTGGAAACACAGATACGCAGTATTTT.

There are many counts of this clonotype. V is TRBV27 and J is TRBJ2-7; D not resolved. CDR1 is MNHEY and CDR2 is SMNVEV in the germline V gene (reference sequence). The CDR3 extends over 14 amino acids. Deletions cut 3 bases from V and 4 bases from J, with 13 bases between. The CDR3 is CASSFSSNSYEQYF. In nucleotides, the CDR3 is TGTGCCAGCAGTTTCTCTAGTAACTCTTACGAGCAGTACTTC.

This clonotype was counted many times. The V call is TRBV18, the J call TRBJ2-7; D is unresolved. The CDR3 has 14 amino acids. Trimming stripped 3 bases from V and 6 bases from J, with 15 bases between. The V gene's germline CDR1 is KGHSH and CDR2 LQKENI. The CDR3 bases are TGTGCCAGCTCACCCCGGCAGCAGACGGGCGAGCAGTACTTC. The encoded protein is CASSPRQQTGEQYF.

The chain is built from TRBV18 and TRBJ2-7; D may be TRBD2 (5 bases). This CDR3 is 14 amino acids long. Per germline, CDR1 KGHSH and CDR2 LQKENI. With 6 bases removed from V and 5 bases from J, the gap between germline ends came to 17 bases. CDR3 sequence: CASSPGGSIHEQYF. The CDR3 DNA reads TGTGCCAGCTCCCCCGGCGGGTCCATCCACGAGCAGTACTTC.

This clonotype was counted only a few times. The genes are TRBV20-1 and TRBJ2-1, with 9 bases matching TRBD2. Germline lookup yields CDR1 DFQATT and CDR2 SNEGSKA (reference sequence). J was trimmed by 2 bases and V by 6 bases; bases with no gene match: 11. This CDR3 is built from 16 residues. Here the CDR3 DNA reads TGCAGTGCCTTGAGCGGGAGGACATTTCCCTACAATGAGCAGTTCTTC. Protein sequence: CSALSGRTFPYNEQFF.

This clonotype was detected only a few times. The CDR3 loop is CSARLPRTGTGELFF. In nucleotides, the CDR3 is TGCAGTGCTAGACTCCCGCGGACAGGGACCGGGGAGCTGTTTTTT. The rearrangement uses TRBV20-1 and TRBJ2-2; 8 bases are a match to TRBD1. Germline loops: CDR1 DFQATT, CDR2 SNEGSKA (reference sequence). V shed 2 bases and J 5 bases; nucleotides not matched to a gene: 7. The CDR3 sequence is 15 residues long.

This clonotype showed up many times. The gene calls are TRBV24-1 and TRBJ2-3; the D gene is possibly TRBD2 (6 bases). Germline loops: CDR1 KGHDR, CDR2 SFDVKD. This CDR3 contains 16 residues. Trimming removed 4 bases from V and 6 bases from J, with 19 bases in between. CDR3 coding DNA: TGTGCCACCAGTGACCACTCTAGCGTAACCGACGATACGCAGTATTTT. It encodes CATSDHSSVTDDTQYF.

This clonotype was detected many times. The V call is TRBV28, the J call TRBJ2-7; D remains unclear. V was pared by 6 bases and J by 7 bases, with 13 bases between. The CDR3 sequence is 12 residues long. Per the germline V gene, CDR1 is MDHEN and CDR2 is SYDVKM. The CDR3 here is CASSLFSREQYF. CDR3 coding DNA: TGTGCCAGCAGCCTTTTCAGCAGAGAGCAGTACTTC.

This clonotype was counted at least ten times. CDR3 bases: TGTGCCATACAGGGCGCGGGAGACCCAGATACGCAGTATTTT. Amino acids: CAIQGAGDPDTQYF. The V call is TRBV10-3, the J call TRBJ2-3; TRBD2 is a possible D gene (7 bases). CDR3 length: 14 residues. Trimming shortened V by 9 bases and J by 4 bases, and 17 bases separated the two germline ends. Germline V lookup: CDR1 ENHRY, CDR2 SYGVKD.

The rearrangement links TRBV4-2 to TRBJ2-1; 13 bases map to TRBD2. The ends lost 4 bases at V and 7 bases at J; junction bases unmatched: 7. The CDR3 is 16 residues long. Germline V gives CDR1 LGHNA, CDR2 YNFKEQ. CDR3: CASSLFGTSGTNEQFF. The CDR3 bases are TGTGCCAGCAGCCTCTTCGGGACTAGCGGGACAAATGAGCAGTTCTTC.

This clonotype has a handful of counts. The rearrangement links TRBV20-1 to TRBJ2-3, with D unresolved. Germline loops: CDR1 DFQATT, CDR2 SNEGSKA (reference sequence). This CDR3 is built from 11 residues. Deletions cut 5 bases from V and 6 bases from J, with 9 bases between. In DNA form, the CDR3 reads TGCAGTGCTCCGAAAAGTGATACGCAGTATTTT. Amino acids: CSAPKSDTQYF.

Only a few counts were recorded for this clonotype. This chain uses TRBV5-4 with TRBJ2-7; the match to TRBD1 covers 10 bases. Per germline, CDR1 SGHNT and CDR2 YYREEE (reference sequence). This CDR3 has 15 amino acids. V gave up 3 bases and J gave up 5 bases; unmatched junction bases: 8. CDR3 in DNA: TGTGCCAGCAGCTCAGACCGGGACAGGGGACACGAGCAGTACTTC. Translation: CASSSDRDRGHEQYF. The full variable domain, its missing parts supplied by reference TRBV5-4 and TRBJ2-7, is ETGVTQSPTHLIKTRGQQVTLRCSSQSGHNTVSWYQQALGQGPQFIFQYYREEENGRGNFPPRFSGLQFPNYSSELNVNALELDDSALYLCASSSDRDRGHEQYFGPGTRLTVT.

V and J are TRBV6-6 and TRBJ1-3; D not certain. Germline-derived CDR1 and CDR2 are MNHNY and SVGAGI (reference sequence). The CDR3 loop spans 14 amino acids. The V end was cut by 7 bases, the J end by 1 base, with 11 bases between. The CDR3 coding sequence is TGTGCCAGCACCAGTTCTTCATCTGGAAACACCATATATTTT. Amino acids: CASTSSSSGNTIYF.

The chain has TRBV6-5 and TRBJ1-1, with TRBD1 as a possible D gene (6 bases). This CDR3 region has 15 residues. In germline, CDR1 is MNHEY, CDR2 SVGAGI. The V end lost 4 bases, the J end lost 4 bases, and 16 bases lay between the germline ends. For the CDR3, the DNA is TGTGCCAGCAGTTCCCCGGACAGCCAAGGCACTGAAGCTTTCTTT. This gives the protein CASSSPDSQGTEAFF.

There are many counts of this clonotype. The rearrangement links TRBV11-2 to TRBJ2-3, with D possibly TRBD1 on 6 matching bases. The CDR3 consists of 17 residues. The V end lost 0 bases, the J end lost 0 bases, and 13 bases lay between the germline ends. Germline CDR1 and CDR2: SGHAT and FQNNGV. The CDR3 sequence: CASSLEEDSTSTDTQYF. In DNA form, the CDR3 reads TGTGCCAGCAGCTTAGAGGAGGACAGCACTAGCACAGATACGCAGTATTTT.

This clonotype was counted ten times or more. The gene calls are TRBV7-9 and TRBJ2-2; tentatively, D is TRBD2 (6 bases). The V gene's germline CDR1 is SEHNR and CDR2 FQNEAQ (reference sequence). The CDR3 totals 14 residues. Trimming stripped 4 bases from V and 3 bases from J, with 9 bases between. CDR3 amino acids: CASSYGTYTGELFF. The CDR3 nucleotides read TGTGCCAGCAGCTACGGGACTTACACCGGGGAGCTGTTTTTT.

The rearrangement uses TRBV4-3 and TRBJ2-3; D is possibly TRBD1 (6 bases). This CDR3 is built from 16 residues. Germline V CDR1 and CDR2: LGHNA, YSLEER. Trimming cost V 3 bases and J 3 bases, with 16 bases left between them. CDR3 amino acids: CASSQATGIGTDTQYF. The CDR3, as DNA: TGCGCCAGCAGCCAGGCTACAGGGATTGGTACAGATACGCAGTATTTT.

The table lists this clonotype with many counts. J is TRBJ2-3 and V is TRBV7-6; 8 bases are a match to TRBD2. Germline-derived CDR1 and CDR2 are SGHVS and FNYEAQ. V gave up 5 bases and J gave up 3 bases; unmatched junction bases: 7. CDR3 size: 15 residues. The CDR3 DNA reads as TGTGCCAGCAGCACCTCGGGACTAGTGACAGATACGCAGTATTTT. Its translation: CASSTSGLVTDTQYF.

The chain carries TRBV6-1 and TRBJ1-3, with a weak D call TRBD1 (5 bases). The CDR3 has 14 amino acids. CDR1 and CDR2 from the germline V gene are MNHNS and SASEGT. V dropped 6 bases and J dropped 2 bases, with 11 bases sitting between them. CDR3 region: CASRPQGAGNTIYF. In DNA form, the CDR3 reads TGTGCCAGCAGACCCCAGGGCGCTGGAAACACCATATATTTT.

This chain joins TRBV7-3 and TRBJ2-7; D unclear. Germline loops: CDR1 SGHTA, CDR2 FQGTGA. The CDR3 consists of 14 residues. V dropped 1 base and J dropped 5 bases, with 12 bases sitting between them. CDR3 sequence: CASSLIQEIHEQYF. Written as DNA, the CDR3 is TGTGCCAGCAGCTTAATCCAGGAAATCCACGAGCAGTACTTC.

This clonotype has more than one count but fewer than ten. Since a much larger clone is just one base distant, this may be a read error. Because the CDR3's place on the DNA is in doubt, the DNA is left out and the CDR3 is given as listed by TCRdb. The J gene is TRBJ2-4, the V gene TRBV3-1. Per germline, CDR1 LGHDT and CDR2 YNNKEL (reference sequence). The CDR3 region is 17 residues in length, termini included. The CDR3 sequence is CASSQEDSWGRGNIRYF.

This clonotype showed up many times. The J gene is TRBJ1-3, the V gene TRBV20-1; tentatively, D is TRBD1 (6 bases). Trimming removed 6 bases at V and 0 bases at J, with 12 bases between. The CDR3 has 14 residues. The germline V gene encodes CDR1 DFQATT and CDR2 SNEGSKA (reference sequence). The CDR3 sequence: CSALDRISGNTIYF. In DNA form, the CDR3 reads TGCAGTGCGCTAGACAGGATCTCTGGAAACACCATATATTTT.

This clonotype was counted ten times or more. The chain uses TRBV28 and TRBJ2-2, with 8 bases that match TRBD2. Germline V gene sequence: CDR1 MDHEN, CDR2 SYDVKM. CDR3 size: 17 residues. Trimming removed 0 bases from V and 0 bases from J; junction bases left unmatched: 3. The CDR3 sequence is CASSLWAGGSNTGELFF. CDR3 sequence (DNA): TGTGCCAGCAGTTTATGGGCGGGAGGTTCGAACACCGGGGAGCTGTTTTTT.